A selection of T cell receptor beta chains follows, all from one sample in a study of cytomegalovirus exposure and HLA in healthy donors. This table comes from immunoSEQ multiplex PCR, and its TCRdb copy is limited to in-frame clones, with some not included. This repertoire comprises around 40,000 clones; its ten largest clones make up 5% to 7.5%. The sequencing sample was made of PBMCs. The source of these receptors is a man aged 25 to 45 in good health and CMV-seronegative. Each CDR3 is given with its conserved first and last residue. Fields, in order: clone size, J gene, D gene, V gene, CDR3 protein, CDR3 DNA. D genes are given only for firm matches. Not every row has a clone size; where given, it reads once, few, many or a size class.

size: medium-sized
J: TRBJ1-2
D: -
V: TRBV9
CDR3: CASNGGSWNYGYTF
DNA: TGTGCCAGCAACGGAGGCAGCTGGAACTATGGCTACACCTTC

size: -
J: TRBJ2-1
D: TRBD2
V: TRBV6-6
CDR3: CASGLLAGGPDNEQFF
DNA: TGTGCCAGCGGGTTATTAGCGGGAGGACCCGACAATGAGCAGTTCTTC

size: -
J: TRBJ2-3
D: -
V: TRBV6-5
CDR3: CASSYSRDWADTQYF
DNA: TGTGCCAGCAGTTACTCTCGGGATTGGGCAGATACGCAGTATTTT

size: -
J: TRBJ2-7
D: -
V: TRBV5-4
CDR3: CASSLVGGQEQYF
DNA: TGTGCCAGCAGCTTGGTTGGGGGCCAAGAGCAGTACTTC

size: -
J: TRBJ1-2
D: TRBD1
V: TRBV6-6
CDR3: CASSSSGTGPGDTF
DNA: TGTGCCAGCAGCTCCTCCGGGACAGGGCCAGGGGACACCTTC

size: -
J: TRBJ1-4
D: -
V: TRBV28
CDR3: CASSLPGGGDEKLFF
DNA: TGTGCCAGCAGTTTACCTGGGGGGGGAGACGAAAAACTGTTTTTT

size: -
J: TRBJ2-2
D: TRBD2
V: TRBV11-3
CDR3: CASSLEPGLAGGTNTGELFF
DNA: TGTGCCAGCAGCTTAGAACCGGGACTAGCGGGAGGGACGAACACCGGGGAGCTGTTTTTT

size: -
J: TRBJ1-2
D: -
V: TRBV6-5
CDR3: CASSYRGYGYTF
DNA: TGTGCCAGCAGTTACAGGGGGTATGGCTACACCTTC

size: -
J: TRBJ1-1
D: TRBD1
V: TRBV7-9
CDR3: CATSRGPEAFF
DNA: TGTGCCACCTCCAGGGGGCCTGAAGCTTTCTTT

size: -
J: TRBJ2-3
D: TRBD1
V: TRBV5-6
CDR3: CASRALLGTGPKVTQYF
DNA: TGTGCCAGCAGGGCATTACTGGGGACAGGCCCAAAAGTTACGCAGTATTTT

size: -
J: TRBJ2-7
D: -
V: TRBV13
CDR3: CASSQQGLEQYF
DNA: TGTGCCAGCAGTCAACAGGGCCTCGAGCAGTACTTC